One sample yielded the 14 T cell receptor beta chains listed below, sequenced in a study of molecular identifiers for immune sequencing clone quantification. TCRdb processed the PCR reads anew with MiXCR; each CDR3 protein has one entry. In the table there are around 480,000 distinct CDR3 sequences, about a fifth of which are singletons. Specimen: naive CD8+ T cells from blood, with Jurkat cell RNA spiked in. Indicated subset: FACS-sorted CD8+CD4-CCR7+CD45RA+ naive T cells. The receptors derive from a human donor in good health. Some libraries in this study had Jurkat cell RNA spiked in.

This clonotype was detected only a few times. The rearrangement joins TRBV24-1 to TRBJ2-3, with no clear D. The CDR3 consists of 16 residues. Germline CDR1 is KGHDR and CDR2 is SFDVKD. Deletions cut 4 bases from V and 0 bases from J, with 13 bases between. CDR3 amino acids: CATSEDSLGSTDTQYF. The CDR3 DNA sequence: TGTGCCACCAGTGAAGACTCCCTAGGAAGCACAGATACGCAGTATTTT.

In regard to this clonotype: A single base separates this from a much larger clone, so it may be a read error. The conserved final phenylalanine or tryptophan is absent from the CDR3, which likely points to a read error. This sequence joins TRBV27 and TRBJ2-3; 7 bases match TRBD2. The junction had 9 bases not matched to a gene; V was cut back by 5 bases and J by 4 bases. This CDR3 has 15 residues. Germline V gene sequence: CDR1 MNHEY, CDR2 SMNVEV (reference sequence). The CDR3: CASSPRLAAPDTQYL. In nucleotides, the CDR3 is TGTGCCAGCAGTCCCCGACTAGCAGCTCCAGATACGCAGTATCTT.

This clonotype was counted many times. The J gene is TRBJ2-3, the V gene TRBV30, with a possible D match to TRBD1 (6 bases). The germline V and J ends were trimmed by 0 bases and 1 base, with 11 bases remaining between them. From germline, CDR1 is GTSNPN and CDR2 SVGIG (reference sequence). CDR3 length: 15 residues. CDR3 nucleotide sequence: TGTGCCTGGAGTGTACTGGGGGCAGGCACAGATACGCAGTATTTT. This codes for CAWSVLGAGTDTQYF.

The gene calls are TRBV14 and TRBJ2-7; a weak D match, TRBD1 (5 bases). Germline V gene sequence: CDR1 SGHDN, CDR2 FVKESK. The CDR3 spans 13 residues. Trimming cost V 4 bases and J 6 bases, with 13 bases left between them. The CDR3: CASSLQGTSEQYF. The CDR3 DNA is TGTGCCAGCAGCCTGCAGGGTACCTCCGAGCAGTACTTC. The whole variable domain, remainder taken from reference TRBV14 and TRBJ2-7, is EAGVTQFPSHSVIEKGQTVTLRCDPISGHDNLYWYRRVMGKEIKFLLHFVKESKQDESGMPNNRFLAERTGGTYSTLKVQPAELEDSGVYFCASSLQGTSEQYFGPGTRLTVT.

There are many counts of this clonotype. V is TRBV4-1 and J is TRBJ2-1; 12 positions match TRBD2. Per the germline V gene, CDR1 is MGHRA and CDR2 is YSYEKL. The J segment lost 2 bases and the V segment lost 6 bases, leaving 2 bases of the junction unmatched. The CDR3 loop spans 15 amino acids. The CDR3 DNA reads TGCGCCAGCAGTCGGACTAGCGGGGCCTACAATGAGCAGTTCTTC. Translated: CASSRTSGAYNEQFF.

This clonotype was detected many times. This chain's CDR3 is CASSLVPERTDTQYF. DNA for the CDR3: TGTGCCAGCAGCTTAGTTCCAGAACGCACAGATACGCAGTATTTT. The chain employs TRBV7-9 and TRBJ2-3, with D hard to call. CDR1 is SEHNR and CDR2 is FQNEAQ in the germline V gene (reference sequence). V gave up 1 base and J gave up 1 base, with 9 bases separating them. This CDR3 has 15 amino acids.

This clonotype was detected ten times or more. The chain uses TRBV25-1 and TRBJ2-1, with 8 bases that match TRBD1. This CDR3 comprises 14 residues. Germline V gene lookup returns CDR1 MGHDK and CDR2 SYGVNS. The V segment lost 6 bases and the J segment 3 bases; nucleotides outside the gene matches: 4. CDR3 coding DNA: TGTGCCAGCAGCGGGACAGGACACTACAATGAGCAGTTCTTC. It yields the protein CASSGTGHYNEQFF.

The V and J genes are TRBV20-1 and TRBJ2-3, with 9 bases matching TRBD1. CDR1 is DFQATT and CDR2 is SNEGSKA in the germline V gene (reference sequence). The CDR3 runs 19 residues. J lost 2 bases, V lost 2 bases, and 17 bases had no gene match. The CDR3 bases are TGCAGTGCTAGAAAGGGACAGGGTACGGTTTTGGAGTTCACAGATACGCAGTATTTT. This translates into CSARKGQGTVLEFTDTQYF.

This clonotype was observed a few times. The chain joins TRBV9 to TRBJ2-7, with TRBD1 matching over 8 bases. Trimming took 3 bases from V and 7 from J; bases not matched to a gene: 6. Germline V gives CDR1 SGDLS, CDR2 YYNGEE. The CDR3 is 13 amino acids. The CDR3 DNA is TGTGCCAGCAGCGATAAGACAGGGGAAGAGCAGTACTTC. Amino acid sequence: CASSDKTGEEQYF.

The rearrangement uses TRBV27 and TRBJ1-1; D might be TRBD1 (5 bases). Trimming cost V 5 bases and J 6 bases, with 16 bases left between them. The CDR3 has 14 residues. Germline V gene sequence: CDR1 MNHEY, CDR2 SMNVEV (reference sequence). CDR3 loop: CASSLSQGVAEAFF. CDR3 bases: TGTGCCAGCAGTCTCTCGCAGGGCGTCGCTGAAGCTTTCTTT.

This clonotype was observed a single time. A read error may be the cause here, since a much bigger clone is one base away. The CDR3 does not close with the conserved phenylalanine or tryptophan, likely indicating a read error. The chain has TRBV30 and TRBJ1-1; D gene uncertain. Germline CDR1 GTSNPN, CDR2 SVGIG (reference sequence). The V gene lost 3 bases and the J gene lost 5 bases, with 7 bases spanning the gap. The CDR3 loop spans 11 amino acids. The CDR3 nucleotides are TGTGCCTGGAGCTTCAGTACTGAAGCTTTCTCT. As protein: CAWSFSTEAFS.

This clonotype was seen a handful of times. This chain links TRBV27 with TRBJ1-1; D is unresolved. The ends were cut back, 4 bases at V and 2 bases at J, with 5 bases in the middle. There are 12 residues in the CDR3. CDR1 is MNHEY and CDR2 is SMNVEV in the germline V gene (reference sequence). This chain's CDR3 is CASSSINTEAFF. The CDR3 nucleotides read TGTGCCAGCAGTTCAATTAACACTGAAGCTTTCTTT.

A few counts support this clonotype. The chain employs TRBV11-2 and TRBJ1-1; possibly TRBD1 for D (5 bases). V dropped 5 bases and J dropped 0 bases, with 19 bases sitting between them. CDR1 is SGHAT, CDR2 FQNNGV, per germline. There are 17 residues in the CDR3. The DNA for the CDR3 is TGTGCCAGCAGCGTATCCGGGGCGCAAAGCCTGAACACTGAAGCTTTCTTT. This codes for CASSVSGAQSLNTEAFF. The full variable domain, completed using reference TRBV11-2 and TRBJ1-1, is EAGVAQSPRYKIIEKRQSVAFWCNPISGHATLYWYQQILGQGPKLLIQFQNNGVVDDSQLPKDRFSAERLKGVDSTLKIQPAKLEDSAVYLCASSVSGAQSLNTEAFFGQGTRLTVV.

Regarding this clonotype: A much larger clone lies a single base off, so this may be a read error. CDR3 in amino acids: CASALIGVRYEQYF. In DNA form, the CDR3 reads TGTGCCAGCGCCTTGATAGGGGTTCGGTACGAGCAGTACTTC. The V call is TRBV27, the J call TRBJ2-7; tentatively, D is TRBD1 (5 bases). This CDR3 region has 14 residues. The ends were cut back, 8 bases at V and 4 bases at J, with 18 bases in the middle. From germline, CDR1 is MNHEY and CDR2 SMNVEV (reference sequence).